This TCR beta chain was captured by sequencing in a study of control samples from healthy donors and cancer patients. The germline CDR1 and CDR2 sequences are LGHDT and YNNKEL (reference sequence). The CDR3 has 15 residues. The ends were cut back, 1 base at V and 2 bases at J, with 11 bases in the middle. Assay used: immunoSEQ multiplex PCR; TCRdb lists only in-frame clones, some missing. The sample holds about 82,000 clones; 89% are singletons and the top ten take roughly 6.9%. The rearrangement joins TRBV3-1 (or the pseudogene TRBV3-2) to TRBJ1-2; tentative D call: TRBD1 (6 bases). Sample: blood. This receptor was obtained from a man aged 50 or older in good health. The CDR3 protein is CASSQGGGENYGYTF. The CDR3 DNA follows: TGTGCCAGCAGCCAAGGAGGGGGGGAGAACTATGGCTACACCTTC.